This TCR beta chain was captured in a study of T-cell reconstitution after alpha-beta-depleted transplantation in children. Trimming removed 5 bases at V and 3 bases at J, with 14 bases between. Germline V gene sequence: CDR1 SEHNR, CDR2 FQNEAQ (reference sequence). This CDR3 comprises 15 residues. This clonotype was counted a few times. Unique molecular identifiers were incorporated during preparation of the TCRbeta library. TCRdb reanalysed the PCR reads using MiXCR and keeps one entry per CDR3 protein. The data contain around 380,000 distinct CDR3 sequences, approximately 11% of them singletons. Sequencing was performed on PBMCs from the stem cell graft donor, taken from the stem cell graft. The rearrangement links TRBV7-9 to TRBJ2-1, with a possible D match to TRBD1 (6 bases). The sequence was collected from a human donor who donated a stem cell graft to a child with acute myeloid leukemia. CDR3 sequence: CASSPPGQFYNEQFF. In DNA form, the CDR3 reads TGTGCCAGCAGCCCTCCGGGACAATTCTACAATGAGCAGTTCTTC.